These 32 T cell receptor beta chains originate from one sample sequenced in a study of blood T cell repertoires in COVID-19. The table came from immunoSEQ multiplex PCR; TCRdb's copy has only in-frame clones and leaves some out. The repertoire consists of 210,000 or so clones, with roughly nine tenths occurring once and the leading ten covering over 1.5%. Sequenced sample: peripheral blood. Every receptor here comes from a man aged 35-49 years with active or convalescent COVID-19.

V gene TRBV19 combines with J gene TRBJ2-1; D uncertain. The germline gives CDR1 LNHDA, CDR2 SQIVND (reference sequence). V gave up 1 base and J gave up 4 bases, with 5 bases separating them. The CDR3 has 13 residues. CDR3 region: CASSIARYNEQFF. The CDR3 coding sequence is TGTGCCAGTAGTATAGCCCGGTACAATGAGCAGTTCTTC.

V usage is TRBV27 and J usage is TRBJ1-2; D call uncertain. V lost 6 bases and J 7 bases, leaving 15 bases between the germline ends. Germline V gene lookup returns CDR1 MNHEY and CDR2 SMNVEV (reference sequence). This CDR3 has 13 amino acids. In DNA, the CDR3 is TGTGCCAGCAGACAAACAGCTGCGAGTGGCTACACCTTC. Its translation: CASRQTAASGYTF.

V gene TRBV16 combines with J gene TRBJ2-3; D call uncertain. Trimming cost V 4 bases and J 5 bases, with 10 bases left between them. The CDR3 totals 13 residues. Germline V lookup: CDR1 KGHSY, CDR2 FQNENV. The CDR3 sequence: CASSPYIGDTQYF. The CDR3 DNA reads as TGTGCCAGCAGCCCGTATATCGGAGATACGCAGTATTTT.

In this sample, this clone turned up a few times. The chain links TRBV27 to TRBJ1-4; the D is unclear. The CDR3 is 16 residues long. Trimming took off 4 bases at V and 8 bases at J, with 20 bases between the two ends. Germline assignment: CDR1 MNHEY and CDR2 SMNVEV (reference sequence). CDR3 protein: CASSSHPEGGREKLFF. CDR3 coding DNA: TGTGCCAGCAGTTCCCATCCCGAGGGCGGTCGGGAAAAACTGTTTTTT.

This chain uses TRBV28 with TRBJ2-5, with TRBD1 identical over 8 bases. The CDR3 runs 13 residues. From germline, CDR1 is MDHEN and CDR2 SYDVKM. J lost 4 bases, V lost 5 bases, and 3 bases had no gene match. The CDR3 is CASSRTGLETQYF. DNA of the CDR3: TGTGCCAGCAGTCGGACAGGGTTAGAGACCCAGTACTTC.

The chain uses TRBV5-4 and TRBJ2-7; 11 bases align to TRBD2. Germline CDR1 SGHNT, CDR2 YYREEE (reference sequence). The CDR3 has 15 residues. V trimming: 4 bases; J trimming: 2 bases; junction bases outside the gene matches: 5. CDR3 in DNA: TGTGCCAGCAGCGCCGGGACTAGCGGAACCTACGAGCAGTACTTC. Translating it yields CASSAGTSGTYEQYF.

The chain recombines TRBV4-1 with TRBJ2-3; D perhaps matches TRBD1 (6 bases). The CDR3 runs to 16 residues. Trimming took off 1 base at V and 0 bases at J, with 11 bases between the two ends. The germline CDR1 and CDR2 sequences are MGHRA and YSYEKL. The DNA for the CDR3 is TGCGCCAGCAGCCAAGTAGGGGGTGTGAGCACAGATACGCAGTATTTT. This translates into CASSQVGGVSTDTQYF.

The chain is built from TRBV25-1 and TRBJ2-3, with D perhaps TRBD2 (5 bases). The CDR3 is 18 amino acids. V lost 1 base and J 1 base, leaving 18 bases between the germline ends. Germline assignment: CDR1 MGHDK and CDR2 SYGVNS. The CDR3 loop is CASSESRPETRGTDTQYF. The DNA for the CDR3 is TGTGCCAGCAGTGAATCGCGGCCGGAGACGAGGGGCACAGATACGCAGTATTTT.

The table lists this clone with many counts. The rearrangement links TRBV9 to TRBJ2-1; D might be TRBD2 (6 bases). Trimming stripped 4 bases from V and 0 bases from J, with 11 bases between. The CDR3 sequence is 15 residues long. In germline, CDR1 is SGDLS, CDR2 YYNGEE. In DNA form, the CDR3 reads TGTGCCAGCAGCTACGGGGGTAGCTCCTACAATGAGCAGTTCTTC. It codes for CASSYGGSSYNEQFF.

The chain has TRBV19 and TRBJ1-2, with D perhaps matching TRBD1 (6 bases). CDR3 length: 10 amino acids. The V gene's germline CDR1 is LNHDA and CDR2 SQIVND (reference sequence). This CDR3 reads CASGDYGYTF. The CDR3 DNA is TGTGCGTCAGGGGACTATGGCTACACCTTC. Using reference TRBV19 and TRBJ1-2 for the parts outside the CDR3, the full variable domain is DGGITQSPKYLFRKEGQNVTLSCEQNLNHDAMYWYRQDPGQGLRLIYYSQIVNDFQKGDIAEGYSVSREKKESFPLTVTSAQKNPTAFYLCASGDYGYTFGSGTRLTVV.

V gene TRBV2 combines with J gene TRBJ1-1; 7 nucleotides match TRBD1. The CDR3 totals 14 residues. Germline CDR1 is SNHLY and CDR2 is FYNNEI. With V trimmed by 7 bases and J by 0 bases, 5 bases remained unmatched. The CDR3 nucleotides are TGTGCCAGCATTCGAGGGGGCATGAACACTGAAGCTTTCTTT. Amino acid sequence: CASIRGGMNTEAFF.

The chain uses TRBV13 and TRBJ2-7, with 9 bases matching TRBD1. This CDR3 spans 14 amino acids. Germline V gene lookup returns CDR1 PRHDT and CDR2 FYEKMQ (reference sequence). V lost 3 bases and J lost 5; bases outside the gene matches: 5. CDR3 DNA sequence: TGTGCCAGCAGCTTGGGGGACAGGGACCACGAGCAGTACTTC. Translation: CASSLGDRDHEQYF.

The chain couples TRBV7-3 to TRBJ2-2; a possible D gene is TRBD1 (5 bases). The CDR3 covers 14 residues. V was shortened by 5 bases and J by 6 bases, with 13 bases between the two germline ends. The germline gives CDR1 SGHTA, CDR2 FQGTGA. CDR3 nucleotide sequence: TGTGCCAGCAGCGTAGGGCAGGGCGCCGGGGAGCTGTTTTTT. Translated: CASSVGQGAGELFF. Together with reference TRBV7-3 and TRBJ2-2, the CDR3 gives the full variable domain: GAGVSQTPSNKVTEKGKYVELRCDPISGHTALYWYRQSLGQGPEFLIYFQGTGAADDSGLPNDRFFAVRPEGSVSTLKIQRTERGDSAVYLCASSVGQGAGELFFGEGSRLTVL.

The chain links TRBV5-1 to TRBJ2-1; 7 bases are a match to TRBD2. In germline, CDR1 is SGHRS, CDR2 YFSETQ. This CDR3 has 16 residues. Losses at the gene ends were 4 bases for V and 6 bases for J; bases not matched to a gene: 13. CDR3 region: CASSVVAGVFRNEQFF. In nucleotides, the CDR3 is TGCGCCAGCAGCGTTGTGGCGGGAGTGTTCCGCAATGAGCAGTTCTTC.

This clone was observed a few times. This CDR3 reads CASSTGTRSYNSPLHF. The CDR3 coding sequence is TGTGCCAGCAGTACAGGGACAAGGTCCTATAATTCACCCCTCCACTTT. This sequence joins TRBV28 and TRBJ1-6; perhaps TRBD1 as D (6 bases). Germline V CDR1 and CDR2: MDHEN, SYDVKM. This CDR3 is 16 amino acids long. The V and J ends lost 5 bases and 1 base respectively, with 12 bases between them.

The chain joins TRBV3-1 (or the pseudogene TRBV3-2) to TRBJ2-1; 9 nucleotides match TRBD1. The CDR3 consists of 14 residues. Germline CDR1 is LGHDT and CDR2 is YNNKEL (reference sequence). V shed 4 bases, J shed 8 bases, and the junction held 6 bases outside the gene matches. CDR3 in DNA: TGTGCCAGCAGCCGGGACAGGGCACGGGATGAGCAGTTCTTC. This translates into CASSRDRARDEQFF.

This clone was seen a single time. The chain employs TRBV9 and TRBJ1-1; tentatively, D is TRBD1 (5 bases). Germline V gives CDR1 SGDLS, CDR2 YYNGEE. The V and J ends lost 3 bases and 4 bases respectively, with 10 bases between them. CDR3 size: 13 residues. The CDR3 DNA is TGTGCCAGCAGCGGGGGCTTCGGCACTGAAGCTTTCTTT. Protein: CASSGGFGTEAFF.

The chain has TRBV7-9 and TRBJ1-1, with D possibly being TRBD1 (6 bases). V was clipped by 6 bases and J by 2 bases, with 10 bases between them. The CDR3 runs 13 residues. CDR1 and CDR2 from the germline V gene are SEHNR and FQNEAQ (reference sequence). This CDR3 is CASRSGVNTEAFF. The DNA of the CDR3 is TGTGCCAGCAGGTCAGGGGTAAACACTGAAGCTTTCTTT.

Only one count was recorded for this clone. This chain links TRBV7-2 with TRBJ2-1; 13 bases are shared with TRBD2. Trimming took 6 bases from V and 8 from J; bases not matched to a gene: 10. Per germline, CDR1 SGHTA and CDR2 FQGNSA. This CDR3 has 16 residues. The CDR3 bases are TGTGCCAGCAGACAAGGGACTAGCGGGATGGGCTATGAGCAGTTCTTC. Its protein product is CASRQGTSGMGYEQFF.

This clone was found a few times. The CDR3 region has the DNA TGTGCCAGCCAAGATGCGGGTGAAAAACTGTTTTTT. Translating gives CASQDAGEKLFF. The chain has TRBV28 and TRBJ1-4; D is unresolved. Germline V lookup: CDR1 MDHEN, CDR2 SYDVKM. Trimming removed 8 bases from V and 7 bases from J, with 11 bases in between. The CDR3 consists of 12 residues.

This chain uses TRBV2 with TRBJ1-5; D unresolved. This CDR3 contains 15 residues. The ends were cut back, 4 bases at V and 1 base at J, with 11 bases in the middle. CDR1 is SNHLY and CDR2 is FYNNEI in the germline V gene. The CDR3: CASSGRESSNQPQHF. The CDR3 DNA follows: TGTGCCAGCAGTGGGAGGGAGTCAAGCAATCAGCCCCAGCATTTT.

J is TRBJ2-2 and V is TRBV19; a possible D gene is TRBD2 (5 bases). Trimming shortened V by 1 base and J by 7 bases, and 7 bases separated the two germline ends. The CDR3 is made up of 13 amino acids. CDR1 is LNHDA and CDR2 is SQIVND in the germline V gene (reference sequence). In nucleotides, the CDR3 is TGTGCCAGTAGTATAGGGGCGGGCGGGGAGCTGTTTTTT. It specifies CASSIGAGGELFF.

The chain joins TRBV5-6 to TRBJ1-1; TRBD1 matches at 7 bases. Per germline, CDR1 SGHDT and CDR2 YYEEEE. CDR3 length: 16 amino acids. The ends lost 3 bases at V and 0 bases at J; junction bases unmatched: 8. The CDR3 reads CASSSTTGAMNTEAFF. CDR3 bases: TGTGCCAGCAGCTCCACTACAGGGGCTATGAACACTGAAGCTTTCTTT.

This clone came up once. The rearrangement links TRBV25-1 to TRBJ1-6, with a tentative D call TRBD1 (5 bases). This CDR3 spans 17 amino acids. From germline, CDR1 is MGHDK and CDR2 SYGVNS. V was cut by 0 bases and J by 3 bases, with 12 bases left in between. CDR3 sequence (DNA): TGTGCCAGCAGTGAATATGGGGGGGTCGGCTATAATTCACCCCTCCACTTT. The encoded protein is CASSEYGGVGYNSPLHF.

V usage is TRBV5-1 and J usage is TRBJ2-3, with D maybe TRBD1 (6 bases). The CDR3 loop spans 16 amino acids. The germline V and J ends were trimmed by 1 base and 0 bases, with 12 bases remaining between them. The germline gives CDR1 SGHRS, CDR2 YFSETQ. In DNA form, the CDR3 reads TGCGCCAGCAGCTTGTCAGGGGCAGGTAGCACAGATACGCAGTATTTT. Amino acids: CASSLSGAGSTDTQYF.

The chain employs TRBV11-2 and TRBJ1-2; the D is unclear. V lost 5 bases and J lost 4, with 11 bases in between. The length of the CDR3 is 13 residues. CDR1 is SGHAT, CDR2 FQNNGV, per germline. This chain's CDR3 is CASSLFRSYGYTF. CDR3 DNA sequence: TGTGCCAGCAGCCTTTTTCGGTCCTATGGCTACACCTTC.

The genes are TRBV2 and TRBJ2-4, with 15 bases matching TRBD2. The CDR3 is 17 amino acids. With 6 bases clipped from V and 2 bases from J, the junction kept 5 bases outside the gene matches. Per the germline V gene, CDR1 is SNHLY and CDR2 is FYNNEI. CDR3 in amino acids: CASSDGLAGGTKNIQYF. CDR3 DNA sequence: TGTGCCAGCAGCGATGGACTAGCGGGGGGGACCAAAAACATTCAGTACTTC. The variable domain in full, with the rest retrieved from reference TRBV2 and TRBJ2-4, is EPEVTQTPSHQVTQMGQEVILRCVPISNHLYFYWYRQILGQKVEFLVSFYNNEISEKSEIFDDQFSVERPDGSNFTLKIRSTKLEDSAMYFCASSDGLAGGTKNIQYFGAGTRLSVL.

V is TRBV11-2 and J is TRBJ2-7, with TRBD2 matching 7 bases. V was clipped by 5 bases and J by 3 bases; unmatched bases: 10. The CDR3 is made up of 15 amino acids. Germline V gene data show CDR1 as SGHAT and CDR2 as FQNNGV. The CDR3 is CASSRAASGFYEQYF. CDR3 in DNA: TGTGCCAGCAGCAGGGCGGCTAGCGGCTTCTACGAGCAGTACTTC.

This clone was found a few times. The rearrangement links TRBV6-5 to TRBJ1-1; possible D gene TRBD1, 5 bases. The CDR3 loop spans 15 amino acids. V gave up 5 bases and J gave up 5 bases, with 18 bases separating them. Germline CDR1 reads MNHEY; CDR2 reads SVGAGI. CDR3 sequence: CASSISRQWGTEAFF. CDR3 nucleotide sequence: TGTGCCAGCAGTATATCTAGACAGTGGGGAACTGAAGCTTTCTTT.

This clone was seen only once. A junction end diverges from the germline sequence, so it may reflect a read error. The CDR3: CASSKDRGDYGYTF. The DNA for the CDR3 is TGCGCCAGCAGCAAAGACAGGGGAGACTATGGCTACACCTTC. The J gene is TRBJ1-2, the V gene TRBV4-1, with TRBD1 matching over 8 bases. Germline V gene sequence: CDR1 MGHRA, CDR2 YSYEKL. The CDR3 runs 14 residues.

The chain uses TRBV9 and TRBJ2-3, with 10 bases lining up with TRBD2. The V gene end was trimmed by 3 bases and the J gene end by 1 base; junction bases not matched to a gene: 2. CDR3 length: 15 residues. Looked up from germline, CDR1 is SGDLS and CDR2 is YYNGEE. The CDR3 region is CASSELAGGTDTQYF. The CDR3 region has the DNA TGTGCCAGCAGCGAGCTAGCGGGGGGCACAGATACGCAGTATTTT.

The V and J genes are TRBV19 and TRBJ2-2, with 10 nucleotides matching TRBD2. The CDR3 spans 14 residues. With V trimmed by 9 bases and J by 5 bases, 6 bases remained unmatched. Germline loops: CDR1 LNHDA, CDR2 SQIVND (reference sequence). The CDR3 DNA is TGTGCCAGCGATGGACTAGCGGTAACCGGGGAGCTGTTTTTT. Translating it yields CASDGLAVTGELFF.